At least ten counts were recorded for the clone carrying this TCR beta chain. Its antigen remains unknown. TCRdb used MiXCR to reprocess the PCR reads, holding one entry per CDR3 protein. Of about 40,000 distinct CDR3 sequences listed, 24% are singletons. The data are from a study of molecular identifiers for immune sequencing clone quantification. Study-level findings and limits: Over 99% of effector molecules, yet under 1% of naive-cell molecules, were held by clones above 20 RNA copies.

Germline V gene sequence: CDR1 DFQATT, CDR2 SNEGSKA (reference sequence). The CDR3 consists of 13 residues. Between the trimmed V and J ends, which lost 6 bases and 0 bases, there was a span of 9 bases. The origin of this receptor is a human donor in good health. Some libraries in this study had Jurkat cell RNA spiked in. J is TRBJ1-5 and V is TRBV20-1; TRBD1 is a possible D gene (5 bases). The material sequenced was naive CD8+ T cells from blood, with Jurkat cell RNA spiked in. This sample's subset: FACS-sorted CD8+CD4-CCR7+CD45RA+ naive T cells. CDR3 in DNA: TGCAGTGCGCGGGACTTTAGCAATCAGCCCCAGCATTTT. Its translation is CSARDFSNQPQHF.